Listed below are T cell receptor beta chains from one sample, sequenced in a study of shared T cell receptors in the human thymus. Data came from immunoSEQ multiplex PCR; TCRdb stores just in-frame clones and leaves some out. The sample lists hundreds of thousands of clones; over 75% were seen once. The same data also went into a second study, on human thymus T cells.

The sample taken for sequencing was thymocytes. These receptors were obtained from a boy under two years old with a congenital heart defect. Each CDR3 is given with its conserved first and last residue. Each record gives: D gene, J gene, V gene, CDR3 length, clone size, CDR3 protein, CDR3 DNA. The D gene is left open where the match is weak. Clone size is given for some rows only: seen once, a few or many times, or a class if the clone is expanded.

TRBD1	TRBJ1-5	TRBV5-7	15	-	CASRGGQEGNQPQHF	TGTGCCAGCAGGGGGGGACAGGAAGGCAATCAGCCCCAGCATTTT
-	TRBJ1-2	TRBV15	14	-	CATSPRTRTWGYTF	TGTGCCACCAGCCCCCGCACGCGGACTTGGGGCTACACCTTC
TRBD2	TRBJ2-7	TRBV14	15	-	CASSQGLAGAYEQYF	TGTGCCAGCAGCCAAGGACTAGCGGGGGCCTACGAGCAGTACTTC
TRBD2	TRBJ2-1	TRBV29-1	12	-	CSVEGGSGEQFF	TGCAGCGTTGAAGGCGGGAGCGGAGAGCAGTTCTTC
TRBD2	TRBJ2-7	TRBV5-8	16	-	CASSFPLAGSSYEQYF	TGTGCCAGCAGCTTTCCTCTAGCGGGAAGCTCCTACGAGCAGTACTTC
TRBD2	TRBJ2-1	TRBV19	16	-	CASSTPPSGNYNEQFF	TGTGCCAGTAGTACCCCGCCTAGCGGAAACTACAATGAGCAGTTCTTC
TRBD2	TRBJ2-1	TRBV6-6	16	-	CASSYETSGTYNEQFF	TGTGCCAGCAGTTACGAGACTAGCGGCACCTACAATGAGCAGTTCTTC
TRBD1	TRBJ1-1	TRBV25-1	15	-	CASIGAGGVSTEAFF	TGTGCCAGCATTGGCGCAGGGGGCGTGAGCACTGAAGCTTTCTTT
TRBD2	TRBJ2-2	TRBV10-3	19	-	CAISQFSRLAGADTGELFF	TGTGCCATCAGCCAATTCTCCCGACTAGCGGGAGCCGATACCGGGGAGCTGTTTTTT
-	TRBJ1-2	TRBV27	13	-	CASSPGANYGYTF	TGTGCCAGCTCACCTGGGGCCAACTATGGCTACACCTTC
TRBD2	TRBJ2-7	TRBV7-9	15	-	CASSPGLAETYEQYF	TGTGCCAGCAGCCCGGGACTAGCGGAAACCTACGAGCAGTACTTC
-	TRBJ2-7	TRBV6-5	14	-	CASSYSPGRDEQYF	TGTGCCAGCAGTTACTCCCCAGGTAGAGACGAGCAGTACTTC
TRBD2	TRBJ2-1	TRBV4-3	19	-	CASSHPRLGGRASYNEQFF	TGCGCCAGCAGCCACCCACGACTCGGCGGGAGAGCCTCCTACAATGAGCAGTTCTTC
-	TRBJ1-5	TRBV2	13	-	CASADYSNQPQHF	TGTGCCAGCGCAGACTATAGCAATCAGCCCCAGCATTTT
-	TRBJ2-7	TRBV9	16	-	CASSGGGTGNSYEQYF	TGTGCCAGCAGCGGCGGAGGGACTGGGAACTCCTACGAGCAGTACTTC
TRBD1	TRBJ1-4	TRBV28	14	-	CASSETGISEKLFF	TGTGCCAGCAGTGAGACAGGGATAAGTGAAAAACTGTTTTTT
TRBD2	TRBJ2-1	TRBV7-9	18	-	CASSSFPRAGVVPGVQFF	TGTGCCAGCAGCTCTTTTCCCCGAGCGGGAGTGGTCCCTGGAGTGCAGTTCTTC
-	TRBJ1-1	TRBV5-4	13	few	CASSLQGNTEAFF	TGTGCCAGCAGCTTGCAGGGCAACACTGAAGCTTTCTTT
TRBD2	TRBJ2-1	TRBV12-5	17	-	CASGFLIPRGLVDEQFF	TGTGCTAGTGGTTTCCTTATTCCTAGGGGACTAGTGGATGAGCAGTTCTTC
-	TRBJ1-1	TRBV12-5	11	-	CASGTATEAFF	TGTGCTAGTGGGACAGCCACTGAAGCTTTCTTT
TRBD2	TRBJ2-3	TRBV5-1	14	-	CASSLAGGGDTQYF	TGCGCCAGCAGCTTGGCGGGGGGAGGGGATACGCAGTATTTT
TRBD1	TRBJ2-3	TRBV5-4	18	-	CASSRQGQGATSTDTQYF	TGTGCCAGCAGCCGACAGGGACAGGGGGCTACCTCCACAGATACGCAGTATTTT
-	TRBJ2-5	TRBV7-8	13	-	CASSGPTSETQYF	TGTGCCAGCAGCGGGCCAACATCGGAGACCCAGTACTTC
TRBD2	TRBJ2-3	TRBV10-1	14	-	CASSLTSGEYTQYF	TGCGCCAGTTCCCTGACTAGCGGGGAGTATACGCAGTATTTT
-	TRBJ1-3	TRBV19	18	-	CASQIRRPAGDTGGTIYF	TGTGCCAGTCAAATCAGGAGGCCGGCGGGGGACACCGGCGGCACCATATATTTT
-	TRBJ2-7	TRBV27	19	once	CASSSRTGRGEGGDYEQYF	TGTGCCAGCAGTTCGAGGACAGGGAGAGGGGAAGGGGGGGACTACGAGCAGTACTTC
-	TRBJ1-2	TRBV27	14	-	CASSLSGQGSGYTF	TGTGCCAGCAGTTTATCGGGGCAGGGAAGTGGCTACACCTTC
-	TRBJ1-3	TRBV4-1	15	once	CASSQGGNSGNTIYF	TGCGCCAGCAGCCAAGGGGGCAACTCTGGAAACACCATATATTTT
TRBD2	TRBJ2-1	TRBV5-4	17	-	CASSLIAGVSPYNEQFF	TGTGCCAGCAGCTTAATAGCGGGAGTTTCCCCATACAATGAGCAGTTCTTC
TRBD2	TRBJ2-7	TRBV27	18	-	CASSSDRNIAGSSYEQYF	TGTGCCAGCAGTTCAGACCGAAATATAGCGGGCTCCTCCTACGAGCAGTACTTC
-	TRBJ2-7	TRBV7-2	15	-	CASSPYPGHLYEQYF	TGTGCCAGCAGCCCCTACCCGGGACACCTCTACGAGCAGTACTTC
-	TRBJ2-7	TRBV27	12	-	CASGRGFYEQYF	TGTGCCAGCGGCAGGGGATTCTACGAGCAGTACTTC
-	TRBJ2-4	TRBV7-8	15	-	CASSSGQLAKNIQYF	TGTGCCAGCAGCTCAGGACAGCTAGCCAAAAACATTCAGTACTTC
TRBD1	TRBJ1-2	TRBV6-1	15	-	CASSVRDRYHYGYTF	TGTGCCAGCAGTGTCCGGGACAGATACCACTATGGCTACACCTTC
TRBD1	TRBJ2-3	TRBV5-1	15	-	CASSPETGAKDTQYF	TGCGCCAGCAGCCCCGAGACAGGGGCGAAAGATACGCAGTATTTT
TRBD1	TRBJ1-3	TRBV10-3	18	-	CAISEFSDRVEERNTIYF	TGTGCCATCAGTGAGTTCTCGGACAGGGTGGAAGAGCGGAACACCATATATTTT
-	TRBJ2-7	TRBV10-3	13	-	CAIMGLTTYEQYF	TGTGCCATCATGGGGCTAACCACCTACGAGCAGTACTTC
TRBD2	TRBJ2-1	TRBV4-2	16	-	CASSQDLGLADNEQFF	TGTGCCAGCAGCCAAGATCTGGGACTAGCCGACAATGAGCAGTTCTTC
-	TRBJ2-2	TRBV7-4	15	-	CASSPGETETGELFF	TGTGCCAGCAGCCCAGGGGAGACAGAAACCGGGGAGCTGTTTTTT
TRBD1	TRBJ2-5	TRBV6-5	16	-	CASSYSLPGGRETQYF	TGTGCCAGCAGTTACTCACTCCCAGGGGGCAGGGAGACCCAGTACTTC
-	TRBJ2-7	TRBV27	13	-	CASSPLSSYEQYF	TGTGCCAGCAGTCCTTTGAGCTCCTACGAGCAGTACTTC